Listed below are T cell receptor beta chains from one sample, sequenced in a study of graft-versus-host responses after intestinal transplantation. Using immunoSEQ multiplex PCR, the repertoire was profiled, and TCRdb retains in-frame clones only, with some absent. The sample yields 99,000 or so clones, approximately 85% seen once. Here the sequenced sample was PBMCs, taken 255 days after intestinal transplant. The source is a human patient who received an intestinal transplant, so some T cells may come from the graft donor. Each CDR3 is given with its conserved first and last residue. Fields, in order: CDR3 length, clone size, D gene, V gene, J gene, CDR3 protein, CDR3 DNA. A D gene is named only where the DNA matches it firmly. Part of the rows lack a size; the others show once, few, many or a class for expanded clones.

>16|once|TRBD1|TRBV15|TRBJ2-1
CATSSRPGTGAYEQFF
TGTGCCACCAGCAGCCGGCCCGGGACAGGGGCCTATGAGCAGTTCTTC
>18|NA|TRBD1|TRBV2|TRBJ1-5
CASSDSPGGQGVNQPQHF
TGTGCCAGCAGTGATTCGCCAGGGGGTCAAGGTGTCAATCAGCCCCAGCATTTT
>12|NA|NA|TRBV29-1|TRBJ1-2
CSAWGSNYGYTF
TGCAGCGCTTGGGGGTCGAACTATGGCTACACCTTC
>16|few|TRBD2|TRBV10-3|TRBJ2-1
CAISESGLAGESEQFF
TGTGCCATCAGTGAGTCCGGACTAGCGGGGGAGTCCGAGCAGTTCTTC
>14|NA|NA|TRBV10-3|TRBJ1-5
CAISESEGRQPQHF
TGTGCCATCAGTGAGTCGGAGGGCCGGCAGCCCCAGCATTTT
>19|once|TRBD1|TRBV7-9|TRBJ1-6
CASSLDKGTGSSYNSPLHF
TGTGCCAGCAGCTTAGATAAGGGGACAGGGAGCTCCTATAATTCACCCCTCCACTTT
>18|NA|TRBD2|TRBV27|TRBJ2-1
CATKVTSGGPDRHNEQFF
TGTGCCACCAAAGTGACTAGCGGGGGCCCTGACCGGCACAATGAGCAGTTCTTC
>17|NA|TRBD2|TRBV5-6|TRBJ2-1
CASSDGLAGVTYNEQFF
TGTGCCAGCAGCGATGGACTAGCGGGAGTGACATACAATGAGCAGTTCTTC
>18|NA|TRBD1|TRBV29-1|TRBJ1-2
CSVEDPRQGRKGPYGYTF
TGCAGCGTTGAAGATCCGAGACAGGGAAGAAAGGGTCCCTATGGCTACACCTTC
>12|NA|NA|TRBV27|TRBJ2-1
CASGTLYNEQFF
TGTGCCAGCGGGACACTTTACAATGAGCAGTTCTTC
>21|NA|TRBD1|TRBV18|TRBJ1-4
CASSPRRDRVMKLYGGEKLFF
TGTGCCAGCTCACCGCGCCGGGACAGGGTAATGAAGCTTTACGGAGGTGAAAAACTGTTTTTT
>11|NA|TRBD2|TRBV7-9|TRBJ2-6
CASSLSGPLIF
TGTGCCAGCAGTCTTAGCGGGCCCCTAATTTTC
>11|once|NA|TRBV7-9|TRBJ1-2
CASSSNYGYTF
TGTGCCAGCAGCTCTAACTATGGCTACACCTTC
>13|NA|NA|TRBV29-1|TRBJ1-1
CSVDGGLNTEAFF
TGCAGCGTTGATGGCGGCCTGAACACTGAAGCTTTCTTT
>14|NA|TRBD2|TRBV10-3|TRBJ2-1
CAISLAGGWDEQFF
TGTGCCATCAGCTTAGCGGGGGGCTGGGATGAGCAGTTCTTC
>19|NA|TRBD2|TRBV5-1|TRBJ2-3
CASSLGLAGGPGHTDTQYF
TGCGCCAGCAGCTTGGGCCTAGCGGGGGGTCCTGGGCACACAGATACGCAGTATTTT
>14|NA|TRBD1|TRBV5-6|TRBJ2-7
CASSPGTGVYEQYF
TGTGCCAGCAGCCCCGGGACAGGGGTGTACGAGCAGTACTTC
>13|NA|NA|TRBV2|TRBJ2-7
CASSDIVTYEQYF
TGTGCCAGCAGCGACATCGTTACCTACGAGCAGTACTTC
>16|NA|NA|TRBV25-1|TRBJ2-5
CASSEWVTGSRETQYF
TGTGCCAGCAGTGAGTGGGTTACAGGGTCACGAGAGACCCAGTACTTC
>14|NA|NA|TRBV7-2|TRBJ1-1
CASSLWAMNTEAFF
TGTGCCAGCAGCTTATGGGCCATGAACACTGAAGCTTTCTTT
>16|NA|TRBD2|TRBV7-3|TRBJ2-2
CASSPFELAGGGELFF
TGTGCCAGCAGCCCCTTTGAGCTAGCGGGGGGCGGGGAGCTGTTTTTT
>16|NA|TRBD2|TRBV10-2|TRBJ2-1
CASSESFREGRDEQFF
TGCGCCAGCAGTGAGTCTTTTCGGGAGGGCCGCGATGAGCAGTTCTTC
>11|few|NA|TRBV11-2|TRBJ2-7
CASSSPYEQYF
TGTGCCAGCAGCTCTCCCTACGAGCAGTACTTC
>14|few|TRBD2|TRBV25-1|TRBJ2-7
CASSAGGGVGEQYF
TGTGCCAGCAGTGCGGGGGGAGGGGTGGGCGAGCAGTACTTC
>14|NA|NA|TRBV29-1|TRBJ2-1
CSVDRGNSYNEQFF
TGCAGCGTCGACCGGGGGAACTCCTACAATGAGCAGTTCTTC
>14|few|NA|TRBV7-2|TRBJ1-2
CASSLGSPTNGYTF
TGTGCCAGCAGTCTCGGAAGCCCGACGAATGGCTACACCTTC
>12|NA|TRBD1|TRBV5-6|TRBJ1-2
CASSFNDRADTF
TGTGCCAGCAGCTTTAACGACAGGGCCGACACCTTC
>10|once|NA|TRBV20-1|TRBJ2-1
CSANKDEQFF
TGCAGTGCTAATAAGGATGAGCAGTTCTTC
>13|NA|NA|TRBV29-1|TRBJ1-5
CSAYTGMGQPQHF
TGCAGCGCCTATACAGGGATGGGTCAGCCCCAGCATTTT
>13|once|TRBD1|TRBV18|TRBJ2-5
CASRQGMQETQYF
TGTGCCAGCCGACAGGGGATGCAAGAGACCCAGTACTTC
>13|NA|NA|TRBV6-5|TRBJ1-2
CASQRGLADGYTF
TGTGCCAGCCAACGGGGCCTGGCGGATGGCTACACCTTC
>14|NA|NA|TRBV7-9|TRBJ2-5
CASSPPEGWETQYF
TGTGCCAGCAGCCCTCCTGAGGGGTGGGAGACCCAGTACTTC
>12|NA|NA|TRBV9|TRBJ2-6
CASSGWINVLTF
TGTGCCAGCAGCGGATGGATCAACGTCCTGACTTTC
>14|NA|NA|TRBV19|TRBJ2-7
CASRQGTLPYEQYF
TGTGCCAGTAGGCAGGGAACCTTGCCCTACGAGCAGTACTTC
>11|once|NA|TRBV6-5|TRBJ2-2
CASVVSGELFF
TGTGCCAGCGTTGTTTCAGGGGAGCTGTTTTTT
>14|few|NA|TRBV9|TRBJ1-1
CASSVVGVGTEAFF
TGTGCCAGCAGCGTAGTAGGGGTGGGCACTGAAGCTTTCTTT
>17|NA|TRBD1|TRBV4-2|TRBJ2-2
CASSPDGTETYTGELFF
TGTGCCAGCAGCCCCGACGGGACAGAAACATACACCGGGGAGCTGTTTTTT
>13|NA|NA|TRBV6-5|TRBJ2-3
CASRPLRTDTQYF
TGTGCCAGCAGACCACTCCGCACAGATACGCAGTATTTT